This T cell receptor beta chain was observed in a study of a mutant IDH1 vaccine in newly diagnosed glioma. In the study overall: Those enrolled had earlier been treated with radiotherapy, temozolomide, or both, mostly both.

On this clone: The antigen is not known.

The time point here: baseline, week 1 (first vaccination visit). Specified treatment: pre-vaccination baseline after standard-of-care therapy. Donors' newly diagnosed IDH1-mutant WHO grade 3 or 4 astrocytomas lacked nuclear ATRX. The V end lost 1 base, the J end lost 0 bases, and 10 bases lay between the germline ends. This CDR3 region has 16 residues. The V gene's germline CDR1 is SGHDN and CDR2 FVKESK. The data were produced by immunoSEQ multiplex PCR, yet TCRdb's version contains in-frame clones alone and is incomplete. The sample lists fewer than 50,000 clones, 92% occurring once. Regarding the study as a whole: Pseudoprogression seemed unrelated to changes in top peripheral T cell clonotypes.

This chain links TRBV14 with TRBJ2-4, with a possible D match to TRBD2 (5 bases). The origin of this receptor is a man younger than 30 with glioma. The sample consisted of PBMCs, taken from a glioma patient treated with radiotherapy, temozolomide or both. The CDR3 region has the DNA TGTGCCAGCAGCCAAGGGACTGCACTAGCCAAAAACATTCAGTACTTC. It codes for CASSQGTALAKNIQYF.